These 30 T cell receptor beta chains were all obtained from the same sample, sequenced in a study of shared clonotypes between healthy human individuals. Here immunoSEQ multiplex PCR was the method, and the copy in TCRdb shows in-frame clones only, minus some. The table shows 2 million to 2.5 million clones, with around 92% occurring only once. Source material: naive CD4+ T cells from PBMCs. Subset given: CD45RA+ positively selected. The receptors were sampled from a man younger than 35 in good health. Some clones in this sample may be carry-over from other donors' samples.

The gene calls are TRBV7-2 and TRBJ1-2; D is possibly TRBD1 (5 bases). Germline values: CDR1 SGHTA, CDR2 FQGNSA. CDR3 length equals 15 residues. The V gene lost 4 bases and the J gene lost 4 bases, with 16 bases spanning the gap. The CDR3 bases are TGTGCCAGCAGCTCCCGCGGGGGGGGGATCTATGGCTACACCTTC. Amino acids: CASSSRGGGIYGYTF.

The chain carries TRBV7-9 and TRBJ2-1; 7 bases agree with TRBD1. Losses at the gene ends were 5 bases for V and 0 bases for J; bases not matched to a gene: 4. The CDR3 totals 15 residues. Germline-derived CDR1 and CDR2 are SEHNR and FQNEAQ (reference sequence). Here the CDR3 DNA reads TGTGCCAGCAGCGACAGGGAGTTCTCCTACAATGAGCAGTTCTTC. It is translated as CASSDREFSYNEQFF.

The V gene is TRBV18, the J gene TRBJ2-3, with 9 positions matching TRBD2. The CDR3 loop spans 17 amino acids. The germline V gene has CDR1 KGHSH and CDR2 LQKENI. V dropped 3 bases and J dropped 2; count of bases not matched to a gene: 9. The CDR3: CASSPARLAGFTDTQYF. In nucleotides, the CDR3 is TGTGCCAGCTCACCTGCCCGGCTAGCGGGGTTCACAGATACGCAGTATTTT.

The gene calls are TRBV7-8 and TRBJ2-7, with D possibly being TRBD1 or TRBD2 (6 bases each). The germline gives CDR1 SGHVS, CDR2 FQNEAQ. V was pared by 6 bases and J by 3 bases, with 21 bases between. This CDR3 has 16 amino acids. In DNA form, the CDR3 reads TGTGCCAGCAGATCTTATGGGGGGCCTAGGAACTACGAGCAGTACTTC. It yields the protein CASRSYGGPRNYEQYF.

The chain joins TRBV5-4 to TRBJ1-1; D might be TRBD1 (5 bases). The CDR3 runs 15 residues. Looked up from germline, CDR1 is SGHNT and CDR2 is YYREEE (reference sequence). Trimming removed 4 bases at V and 2 bases at J, with 15 bases between. The CDR3 DNA sequence: TGTGCCAGCAGCCCAGGCGGGACCGCCAACACTGAAGCTTTCTTT. It translates to CASSPGGTANTEAFF.

The rearrangement joins TRBV19 to TRBJ2-3; D might be TRBD1 (6 bases). The CDR3 is 14 residues long. The germline V and J ends were trimmed by 1 base and 7 bases, with 12 bases remaining between them. Germline CDR1 and CDR2: LNHDA and SQIVND (reference sequence). Here the CDR3 reads CASSIAERGNTQYF. CDR3 bases: TGTGCCAGTAGTATAGCCGAAAGGGGGAATACGCAGTATTTT.

The rearrangement links TRBV7-2 to TRBJ1-1; a weak D match, TRBD1 (5 bases). Trimming removed 4 bases from V and 5 bases from J, with 14 bases in between. Germline CDR1 is SGHTA and CDR2 is FQGNSA. CDR3 length equals 14 residues. This CDR3 reads CASSYSGYYTEAFF. Here the CDR3 DNA reads TGTGCCAGCAGCTACTCAGGGTATTATACTGAAGCTTTCTTT.

The rearrangement joins TRBV6-5 to TRBJ1-1; 8 bases fit TRBD1. Looked up from germline, CDR1 is MNHEY and CDR2 is SVGAGI. With 0 bases clipped from V and 5 bases from J, the junction kept 5 bases outside the gene matches. This CDR3 contains 15 residues. CDR3 nucleotide sequence: TGTGCCAGCAGTTACTCGACAGGGGCTGGGACTGAAGCTTTCTTT. As protein: CASSYSTGAGTEAFF.

The CDR3 protein is CASSLAQSGTGFEQYF. The CDR3 DNA follows: TGCGCCAGCAGCTTGGCCCAGTCCGGGACAGGCTTCGAGCAGTACTTC. The chain joins TRBV5-1 to TRBJ2-7, with 8 bases fitting TRBD1. Germline V gene data show CDR1 as SGHRS and CDR2 as YFSETQ. The CDR3 length is 16 residues. V lost 0 bases and J lost 6; bases outside the gene matches: 11.

The chain carries TRBV7-3 and TRBJ2-7; 9 positions match TRBD1. CDR3 length equals 17 residues. After removal of 5 bases from V and 2 bases from J, the junction contained 13 bases not matched to a gene. In germline, CDR1 is SGHTA, CDR2 FQGTGA. CDR3 sequence (DNA): TGTGCCAGCAGCCCCGGACAGGGGAAGGAGGGAACCTACGAGCAGTACTTC. Translated: CASSPGQGKEGTYEQYF.

The chain joins TRBV2 to TRBJ2-3, with TRBD2 matching 10 bases. Germline V gene lookup returns CDR1 SNHLY and CDR2 FYNNEI. CDR3 size: 14 residues. V dropped 4 bases and J dropped 8; count of bases not matched to a gene: 6. The CDR3 bases are TGTGCCAGCAGTGGGTTGACTAGCGGGCCTACGCAGTATTTT. It encodes CASSGLTSGPTQYF. The whole variable domain, remainder taken from reference TRBV2 and TRBJ2-3, is EPEVTQTPSHQVTQMGQEVILRCVPISNHLYFYWYRQILGQKVEFLVSFYNNEISEKSEIFDDQFSVERPDGSNFTLKIRSTKLEDSAMYFCASSGLTSGPTQYFGPGTRLTVL.

CDR3 amino acids: CATRSRRGGYGYTF. CDR3 coding DNA: TGTGCCACCAGAAGCCGGAGGGGCGGCTATGGCTACACCTTC. The chain links TRBV15 to TRBJ1-2, with TRBD1 as a possible D gene (5 bases). This CDR3 region has 14 residues. Deletions cut 6 bases from V and 4 bases from J, with 15 bases between. CDR1 and CDR2 (germline): LNHNV, YYDKDF (reference sequence).

The chain joins TRBV11-2 to TRBJ2-1; 7 positions agree with TRBD2. This CDR3 has 16 amino acids. From germline, CDR1 is SGHAT and CDR2 FQNNGV. After removal of 1 base from V and 6 bases from J, the junction contained 9 bases not matched to a gene. The CDR3 nucleotides are TGTGCCAGCAGCTTAGGGGGGGGGAGGGCCCCCAATGAGCAGTTCTTC. It specifies CASSLGGGRAPNEQFF.

The rearrangement joins TRBV6-6 to TRBJ2-1; a weak D match, TRBD1 (6 bases). Germline V CDR1 and CDR2: MNHNY, SVGAGI (reference sequence). The CDR3 is 14 residues long. Trimming removed 7 bases from V and 6 bases from J, with 16 bases in between. CDR3 in DNA: TGTGCCAGCACACGGTCCAGGGGTGGCAATGAGCAGTTCTTC. This gives the protein CASTRSRGGNEQFF.

The chain links TRBV7-2 to TRBJ1-2, with 8 bases fitting TRBD1. Looked up from germline, CDR1 is SGHTA and CDR2 is FQGNSA. The CDR3 totals 17 residues. The V segment lost 3 bases and the J segment 0 bases; nucleotides outside the gene matches: 9. Written as DNA, the CDR3 is TGTGCCAGCAGCTTGCAATACGGACAGGGAGCTAACTATGGCTACACCTTC. Its protein product is CASSLQYGQGANYGYTF.

This clone showed up just once. This rearrangement joins TRBV5-1 to TRBJ2-7, with 8 positions matching TRBD2. The CDR3 is made up of 16 amino acids. The junction had 11 bases not matched to a gene; V was cut back by 3 bases and J by 3 bases. Per germline, CDR1 SGHRS and CDR2 YFSETQ. CDR3 in amino acids: CASSSGGGIGNYEQYF. Here the CDR3 DNA reads TGCGCCAGCAGCTCCGGGGGGGGCATTGGTAACTACGAGCAGTACTTC.

The chain uses TRBV18 and TRBJ1-5; maybe TRBD1 (5 bases). The CDR3 runs 16 residues. The germline V gene encodes CDR1 KGHSH and CDR2 LQKENI. V was trimmed by 6 bases and J by 6 bases, leaving 21 bases between them. Here the CDR3 DNA reads TGTGCCAGCTCGCCAGAGGTGTTCATGGGGGGTCAGCCCCAGCATTTT. This translates into CASSPEVFMGGQPQHF.

This rearrangement joins TRBV5-1 to TRBJ2-3; 9 nucleotides line up with TRBD1. CDR1 is SGHRS, CDR2 YFSETQ, per germline. The CDR3 has 15 amino acids. V lost 4 bases to trimming and J lost 3 bases; unmatched junction nucleotides: 6. DNA for the CDR3: TGCGCCAGCAGCGCTGGACAGGGGAGGACAGATACGCAGTATTTT. This sequence encodes CASSAGQGRTDTQYF.

The CDR3 coding sequence is TGTGCCAGCAGTAGGCGGGACAGTTTCTACGAGCAGTACTTC. Amino acids: CASSRRDSFYEQYF. V and J are TRBV6-5 and TRBJ2-7; a weak D match, TRBD1 (7 bases). The germline V and J ends were trimmed by 5 bases and 3 bases, with 14 bases remaining between them. The CDR3 has 14 residues. CDR1 is MNHEY, CDR2 SVGAGI, per germline.

The chain is built from TRBV28 and TRBJ1-5; D remains unclear. Trimming removed 7 bases from V and 9 bases from J, with 13 bases in between. Per the germline V gene, CDR1 is MDHEN and CDR2 is SYDVKM. The CDR3 loop spans 12 amino acids. DNA for the CDR3: TGTGCCAGCACCCCGAGCGGGCGGCCCCAGCATTTT. Its translation: CASTPSGRPQHF. Together with reference TRBV28 and TRBJ1-5, the CDR3 gives the full variable domain: DVKVTQSSRYLVKRTGEKVFLECVQDMDHENMFWYRQDPGLGLRLIYFSYDVKMKEKGDIPEGYSVSREKKERFSLILESASTNQTSMYLCASTPSGRPQHFGDGTRLSIL.

The chain links TRBV9 to TRBJ2-5; either TRBD1 or TRBD2 may fit D (5 bases each). Germline CDR1 reads SGDLS; CDR2 reads YYNGEE. The CDR3 extends over 15 amino acids. The germline V and J ends were trimmed by 0 bases and 5 bases, with 14 bases remaining between them. The chain's CDR3 is CASSVAGGRGETQYF. The CDR3 bases are TGTGCCAGCAGCGTAGCTGGGGGACGAGGGGAGACCCAGTACTTC.

This chain links TRBV5-1 with TRBJ1-3; D not resolved. CDR1 and CDR2 from the germline V gene are SGHRS and YFSETQ. CDR3 length: 14 amino acids. Trimming removed 4 bases at V and 1 base at J, with 9 bases between. CDR3 loop: CASSLLGSGNTIYF. CDR3 bases: TGCGCCAGCAGCCTGTTGGGTTCTGGAAACACCATATATTTT.

Comments on this clone: This sample includes further DNA sequences coding for the same CDR3. The genes are TRBV6-5 and TRBJ1-2, with D maybe TRBD1 (6 bases). The CDR3 is made up of 15 amino acids. Germline assignment: CDR1 MNHEY and CDR2 SVGAGI. The germline V and J ends were trimmed by 2 bases and 0 bases, with 10 bases remaining between them. This CDR3 is CASSYGGAANYGYTF. CDR3 DNA: TGTGCCAGCAGTTACGGGGGGGCGGCTAACTATGGCTACACCTTC.

The genes are TRBV30 and TRBJ1-5; D may be TRBD1 (5 bases). CDR3 size: 13 residues. With 2 bases removed from V and 7 bases from J, the gap between germline ends came to 12 bases. CDR1 and CDR2 from the germline V gene are GTSNPN and SVGIG (reference sequence). The CDR3 sequence is CAWSYEGNQPQHF. The CDR3 DNA sequence: TGTGCCTGGAGTTATGAGGGGAACCAGCCCCAGCATTTT.

The V gene is TRBV19, the J gene TRBJ2-7; TRBD2 is a possible D gene (6 bases). V lost 7 bases and J 0 bases, leaving 13 bases between the germline ends. This CDR3 spans 14 amino acids. Germline-derived CDR1 and CDR2 are LNHDA and SQIVND (reference sequence). CDR3 amino acids: CASTPSGASYEQYF. The CDR3 region has the DNA TGTGCCAGTACCCCCTCGGGAGCCTCCTACGAGCAGTACTTC.

This clone was seen a single time. The chain joins TRBV28 to TRBJ1-6, with a tentative D call TRBD1 (6 bases). Germline V gene data show CDR1 as MDHEN and CDR2 as SYDVKM. CDR3 length: 14 amino acids. The V end was cut by 6 bases, the J end by 7 bases, with 13 bases between. CDR3 sequence: CASSGTGTNSPLHF. CDR3 sequence (DNA): TGTGCCAGCAGCGGAACAGGGACCAATTCACCCCTCCACTTT.

The chain links TRBV6-6 to TRBJ2-7, with TRBD2 identical over 8 bases. The germline V gene encodes CDR1 MNHNY and CDR2 SVGAGI (reference sequence). CDR3 size: 15 residues. V was clipped by 5 bases and J by 0 bases; unmatched bases: 6. The CDR3 bases are TGTGCCAGCAGTCGAACCGGGACTAGCTCCTACGAGCAGTACTTC. This encodes CASSRTGTSSYEQYF.

The chain couples TRBV25-1 to TRBJ2-7, with a tentative D call TRBD2 (6 bases). From germline, CDR1 is MGHDK and CDR2 SYGVNS. The V gene lost 5 bases and the J gene lost 3 bases, with 11 bases spanning the gap. CDR3 length equals 13 residues. CDR3 bases: TGTGCCAGCAGTAAGACGGGGGTCTACGAGCAGTACTTC. The encoded protein is CASSKTGVYEQYF.

This sequence joins TRBV10-2 and TRBJ2-5; 11 nucleotides agree with TRBD2. The V gene's germline CDR1 is WSHSY and CDR2 SAAADI. The CDR3 covers 14 residues. The V and J ends lost 5 bases and 2 bases, in that order; junction bases with no gene match: 1. The DNA of the CDR3 is TGCGCCAGCAGTCGACTAGCGGGACAAGAGACCCAGTACTTC. Translated, it gives CASSRLAGQETQYF.

The J gene is TRBJ1-5, the V gene TRBV7-9; D gene uncertain. The V end was cut by 3 bases, the J end by 4 bases, with 10 bases between. CDR1 is SEHNR and CDR2 is FQNEAQ in the germline V gene (reference sequence). The CDR3 length is 14 residues. Here the CDR3 reads CASSFGRENQPQHF. CDR3 bases: TGTGCCAGCAGCTTCGGGCGGGAGAATCAGCCCCAGCATTTT.